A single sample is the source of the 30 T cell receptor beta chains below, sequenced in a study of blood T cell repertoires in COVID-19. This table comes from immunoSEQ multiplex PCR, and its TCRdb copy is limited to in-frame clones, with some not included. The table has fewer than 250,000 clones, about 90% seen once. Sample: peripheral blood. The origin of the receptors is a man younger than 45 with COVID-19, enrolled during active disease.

The CDR3 sequence is CAWSVTDTNQPQHF. DNA of the CDR3: TGTGCCTGGAGTGTAACCGACACCAATCAGCCCCAGCATTTT. The chain joins TRBV30 to TRBJ1-5; no clear D. The CDR3 is made up of 14 amino acids. The germline V gene has CDR1 GTSNPN and CDR2 SVGIG (reference sequence). V shed 0 bases and J shed 3 bases, with 9 bases lying between them.

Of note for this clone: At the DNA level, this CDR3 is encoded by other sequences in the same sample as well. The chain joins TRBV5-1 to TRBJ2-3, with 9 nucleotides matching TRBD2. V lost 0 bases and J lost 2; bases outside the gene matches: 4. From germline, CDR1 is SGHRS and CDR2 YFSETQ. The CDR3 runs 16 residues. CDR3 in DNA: TGCGCCAGCAGCTTGGTGAGCGGGGGGAACACAGATACGCAGTATTTT. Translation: CASSLVSGGNTDTQYF. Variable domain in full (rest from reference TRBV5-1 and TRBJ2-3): KAGVTQTPRYLIKTRGQQVTLSCSPISGHRSVSWYQQTPGQGLQFLFEYFSETQRNKGNFPGRFSGRQFSNSRSEMNVSTLELGDSALYLCASSLVSGGNTDTQYFGPGTRLTVL.

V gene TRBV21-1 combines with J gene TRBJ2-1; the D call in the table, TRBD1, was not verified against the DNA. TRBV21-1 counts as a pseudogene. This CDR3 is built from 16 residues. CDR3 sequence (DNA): TGTGCCAGCCCAGGGGGCCTGGAAGGGACCTACAATGAGCAGTTCTTC. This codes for CASPGGLEGTYNEQFF.

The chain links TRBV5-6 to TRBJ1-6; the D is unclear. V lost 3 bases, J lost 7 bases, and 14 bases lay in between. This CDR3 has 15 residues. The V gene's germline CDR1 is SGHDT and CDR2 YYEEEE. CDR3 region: CASSSYSLSNSPLHF. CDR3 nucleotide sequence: TGTGCCAGCAGCTCGTACAGCCTTTCCAATTCACCCCTCCACTTT.

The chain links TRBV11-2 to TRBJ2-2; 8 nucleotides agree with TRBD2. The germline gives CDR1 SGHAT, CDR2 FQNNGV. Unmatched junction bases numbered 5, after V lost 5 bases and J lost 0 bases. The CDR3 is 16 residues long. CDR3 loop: CASSTQTSANTGELFF. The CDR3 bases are TGTGCCAGCAGCACTCAGACTAGCGCGAACACCGGGGAGCTGTTTTTT.

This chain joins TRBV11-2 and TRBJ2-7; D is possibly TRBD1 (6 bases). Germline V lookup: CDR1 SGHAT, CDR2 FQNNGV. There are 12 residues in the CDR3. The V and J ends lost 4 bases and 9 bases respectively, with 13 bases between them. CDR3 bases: TGTGCCAGCAGCTCCCGGGACAACTCGCAGTACTTC. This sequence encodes CASSSRDNSQYF. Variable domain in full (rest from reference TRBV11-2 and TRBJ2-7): EAGVAQSPRYKIIEKRQSVAFWCNPISGHATLYWYQQILGQGPKLLIQFQNNGVVDDSQLPKDRFSAERLKGVDSTLKIQPAKLEDSAVYLCASSSRDNSQYFGPGTRLTVT.

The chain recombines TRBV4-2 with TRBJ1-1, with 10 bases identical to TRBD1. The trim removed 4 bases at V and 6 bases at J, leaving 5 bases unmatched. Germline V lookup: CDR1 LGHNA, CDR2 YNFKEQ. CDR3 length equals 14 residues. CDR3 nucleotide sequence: TGTGCCAGCAGCCGAGGACAGGGGGACTCTGAAGCTTTCTTT. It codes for CASSRGQGDSEAFF.

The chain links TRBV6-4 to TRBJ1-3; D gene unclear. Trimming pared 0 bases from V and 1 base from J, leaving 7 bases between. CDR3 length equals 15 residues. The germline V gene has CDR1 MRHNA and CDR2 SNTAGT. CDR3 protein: CASSDSGGSGNTIYF. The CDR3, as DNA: TGTGCCAGCAGTGACTCTGGCGGGTCTGGAAACACCATATATTTT.

The CDR3 spells CASSPWTGHYEQYF. The CDR3 coding sequence is TGTGCCAGCAGTCCCTGGACAGGGCACTACGAGCAGTACTTC. This sequence joins TRBV27 and TRBJ2-7; TRBD1 matches 8 bases. Germline V gene lookup returns CDR1 MNHEY and CDR2 SMNVEV (reference sequence). CDR3 length equals 14 residues. The V segment lost 5 bases and the J segment 3 bases; nucleotides outside the gene matches: 6.

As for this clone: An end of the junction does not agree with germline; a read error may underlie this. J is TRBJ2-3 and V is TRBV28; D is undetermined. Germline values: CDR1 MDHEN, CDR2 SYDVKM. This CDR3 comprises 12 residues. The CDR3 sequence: CASSPGTNTQYF. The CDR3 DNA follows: TGTGCCAGCAGCCCAGGCACAAATACGCAGTATTTT.

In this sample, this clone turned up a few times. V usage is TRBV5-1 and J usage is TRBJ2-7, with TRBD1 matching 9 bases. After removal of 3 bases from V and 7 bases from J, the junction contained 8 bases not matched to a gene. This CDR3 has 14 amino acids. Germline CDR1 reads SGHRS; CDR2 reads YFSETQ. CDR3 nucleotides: TGCGCCAGCAGCTATGGACAGGGGCCCTTGGAGCAGTACTTC. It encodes CASSYGQGPLEQYF.

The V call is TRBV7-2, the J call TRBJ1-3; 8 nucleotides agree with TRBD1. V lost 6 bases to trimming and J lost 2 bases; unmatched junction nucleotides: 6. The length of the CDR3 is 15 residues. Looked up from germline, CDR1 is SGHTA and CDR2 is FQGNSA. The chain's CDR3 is CASSRTRGPGNTIYF. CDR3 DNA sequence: TGTGCCAGCAGTCGAACCAGGGGGCCTGGAAACACCATATATTTT. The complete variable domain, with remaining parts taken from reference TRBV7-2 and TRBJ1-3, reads GAGVSQSPSNKVTEKGKDVELRCDPISGHTALYWYRQSLGQGLEFLIYFQGNSAPDKSGLPSDRFSAERTGGSVSTLTIQRTQQEDSAVYLCASSRTRGPGNTIYFGEGSWLTVV.

The CDR3, as DNA: TGTGCCATTTCGAGCGGGAACAACTTCTCCTACGAGCAGTACTTC. Amino acid sequence: CAISSGNNFSYEQYF. The chain carries TRBV28 and TRBJ2-7; 7 bases are a match to TRBD2. The CDR3 runs to 15 residues. Trimming cost V 10 bases and J 0 bases; bases outside gene matches: 12. Germline lookup yields CDR1 MDHEN and CDR2 SYDVKM.

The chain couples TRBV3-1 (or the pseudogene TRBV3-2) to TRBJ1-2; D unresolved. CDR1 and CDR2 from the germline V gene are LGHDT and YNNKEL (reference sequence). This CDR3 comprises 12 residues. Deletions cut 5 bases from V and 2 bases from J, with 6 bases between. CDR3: CASSVENYGYTF. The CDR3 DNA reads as TGTGCCAGCAGCGTGGAGAACTATGGCTACACCTTC.

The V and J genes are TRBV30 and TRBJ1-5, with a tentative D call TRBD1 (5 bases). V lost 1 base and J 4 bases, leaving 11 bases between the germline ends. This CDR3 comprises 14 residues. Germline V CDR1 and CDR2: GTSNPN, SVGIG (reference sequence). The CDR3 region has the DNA TGTGCCTGGAGTGGGGGGGGATCGAATCAGCCCCAGCATTTT. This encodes CAWSGGGSNQPQHF.

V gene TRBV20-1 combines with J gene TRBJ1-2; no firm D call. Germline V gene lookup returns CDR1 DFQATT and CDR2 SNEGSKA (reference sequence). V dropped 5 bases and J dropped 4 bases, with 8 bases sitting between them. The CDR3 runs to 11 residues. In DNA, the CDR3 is TGCAGTGCTGAGGGCTCCTATGGCTACACCTTC. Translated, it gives CSAEGSYGYTF.

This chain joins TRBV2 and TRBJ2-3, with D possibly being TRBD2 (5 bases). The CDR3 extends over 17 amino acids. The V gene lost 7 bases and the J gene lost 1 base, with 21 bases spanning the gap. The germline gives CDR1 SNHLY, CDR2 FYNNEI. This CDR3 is CASTTASGGGGTDTQYF. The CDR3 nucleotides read TGTGCCAGCACCACGGCCAGCGGAGGTGGGGGCACAGATACGCAGTATTTT.

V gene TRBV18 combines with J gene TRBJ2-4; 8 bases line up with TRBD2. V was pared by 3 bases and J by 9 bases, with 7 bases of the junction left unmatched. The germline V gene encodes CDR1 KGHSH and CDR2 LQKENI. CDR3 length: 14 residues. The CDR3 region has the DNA TGTGCCAGCTCACCCCCTGCGGGGGGAGCCATTCAGTACTTC. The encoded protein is CASSPPAGGAIQYF.

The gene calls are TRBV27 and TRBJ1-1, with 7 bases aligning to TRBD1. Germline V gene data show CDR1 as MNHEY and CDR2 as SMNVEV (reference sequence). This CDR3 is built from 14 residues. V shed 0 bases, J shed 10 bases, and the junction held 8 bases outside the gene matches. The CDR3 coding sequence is TGTGCCAGCAGTTTATCGACAGGGAAGCTAGCAGCTTTCTTT. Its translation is CASSLSTGKLAAFF.

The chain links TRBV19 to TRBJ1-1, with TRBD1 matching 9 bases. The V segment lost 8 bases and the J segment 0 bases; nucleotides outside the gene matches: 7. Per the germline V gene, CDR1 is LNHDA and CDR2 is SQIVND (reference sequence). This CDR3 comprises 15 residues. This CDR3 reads CASVQGAQMNTEAFF. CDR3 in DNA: TGTGCCAGTGTACAGGGGGCCCAGATGAACACTGAAGCTTTCTTT.

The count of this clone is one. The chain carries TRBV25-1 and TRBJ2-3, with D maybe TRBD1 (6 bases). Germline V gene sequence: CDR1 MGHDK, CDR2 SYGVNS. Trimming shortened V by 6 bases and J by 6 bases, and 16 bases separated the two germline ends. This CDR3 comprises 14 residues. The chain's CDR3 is CASSEVLRGDTQYF. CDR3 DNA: TGTGCCAGCAGCGAGGTCTTGAGGGGGGATACGCAGTATTTT.

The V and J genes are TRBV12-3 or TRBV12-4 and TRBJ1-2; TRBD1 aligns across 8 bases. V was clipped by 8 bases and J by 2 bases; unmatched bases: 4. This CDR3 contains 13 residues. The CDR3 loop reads CASGGQENYGYTF. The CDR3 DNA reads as TGTGCCAGCGGGGGACAGGAGAACTATGGCTACACCTTC.

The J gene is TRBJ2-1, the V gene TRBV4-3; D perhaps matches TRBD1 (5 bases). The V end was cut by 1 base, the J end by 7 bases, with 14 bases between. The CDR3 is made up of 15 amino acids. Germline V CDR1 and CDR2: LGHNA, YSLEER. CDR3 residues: CASSQGQGSGNEQFF. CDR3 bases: TGCGCCAGCAGCCAAGGTCAAGGATCAGGGAATGAGCAGTTCTTC.

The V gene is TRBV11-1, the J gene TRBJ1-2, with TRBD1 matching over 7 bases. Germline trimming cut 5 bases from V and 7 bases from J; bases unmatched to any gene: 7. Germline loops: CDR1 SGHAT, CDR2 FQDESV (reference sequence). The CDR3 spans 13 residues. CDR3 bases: TGTGCCAGCAGCGGGACAGCAAAGGTTGGCTACACCTTC. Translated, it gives CASSGTAKVGYTF.

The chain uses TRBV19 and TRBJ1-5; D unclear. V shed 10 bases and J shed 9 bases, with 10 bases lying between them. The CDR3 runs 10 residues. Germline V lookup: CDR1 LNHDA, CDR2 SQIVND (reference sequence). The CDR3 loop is CATGWGPQHF. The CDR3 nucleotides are TGTGCCACGGGATGGGGGCCCCAGCATTTT.

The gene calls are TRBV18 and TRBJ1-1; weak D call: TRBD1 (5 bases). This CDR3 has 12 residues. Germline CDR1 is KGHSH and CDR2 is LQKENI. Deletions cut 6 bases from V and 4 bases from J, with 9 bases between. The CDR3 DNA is TGTGCCAGCTCCCCCGACAGCACTGAAGCTTTCTTT. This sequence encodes CASSPDSTEAFF.

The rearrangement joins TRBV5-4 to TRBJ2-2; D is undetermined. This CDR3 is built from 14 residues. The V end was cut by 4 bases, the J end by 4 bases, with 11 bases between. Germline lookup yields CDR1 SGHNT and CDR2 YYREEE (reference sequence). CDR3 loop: CASSRISGTGELFF. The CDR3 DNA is TGTGCCAGCAGCCGGATTTCGGGCACCGGGGAGCTGTTTTTT.

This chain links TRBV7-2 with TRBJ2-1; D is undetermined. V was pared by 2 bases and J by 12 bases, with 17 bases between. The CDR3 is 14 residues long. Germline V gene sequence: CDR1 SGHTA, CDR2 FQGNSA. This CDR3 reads CASSLLKTSTGQFF. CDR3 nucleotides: TGTGCCAGCAGCTTACTTAAGACTTCTACTGGGCAGTTCTTC.

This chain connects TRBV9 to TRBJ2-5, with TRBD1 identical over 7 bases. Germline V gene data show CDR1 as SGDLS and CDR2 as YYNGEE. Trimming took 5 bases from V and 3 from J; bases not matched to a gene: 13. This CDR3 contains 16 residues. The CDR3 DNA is TGTGCCAGCAGTCAAAACAGGGACAGCTCAGAAGAGACCCAGTACTTC. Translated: CASSQNRDSSEETQYF.

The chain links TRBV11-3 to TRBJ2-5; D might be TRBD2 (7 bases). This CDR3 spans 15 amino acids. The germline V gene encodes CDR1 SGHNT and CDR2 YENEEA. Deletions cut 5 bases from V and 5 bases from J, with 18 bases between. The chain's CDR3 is CASSMGGGRGETQYF. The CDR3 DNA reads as TGTGCCAGCAGCATGGGGGGCGGGAGAGGCGAGACCCAGTACTTC.